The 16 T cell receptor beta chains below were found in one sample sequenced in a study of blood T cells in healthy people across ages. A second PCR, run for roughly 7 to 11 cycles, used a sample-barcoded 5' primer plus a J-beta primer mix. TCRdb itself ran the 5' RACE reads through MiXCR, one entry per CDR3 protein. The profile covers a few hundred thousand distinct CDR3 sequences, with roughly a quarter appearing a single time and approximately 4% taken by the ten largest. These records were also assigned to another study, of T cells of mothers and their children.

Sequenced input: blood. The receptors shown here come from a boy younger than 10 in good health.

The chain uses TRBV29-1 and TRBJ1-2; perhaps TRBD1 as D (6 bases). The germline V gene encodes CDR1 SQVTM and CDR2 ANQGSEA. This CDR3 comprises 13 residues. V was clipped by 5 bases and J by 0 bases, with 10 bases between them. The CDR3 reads CSVRRGANYGYTF. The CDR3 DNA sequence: TGCAGCGTTCGCAGGGGAGCTAACTATGGCTACACCTTC.

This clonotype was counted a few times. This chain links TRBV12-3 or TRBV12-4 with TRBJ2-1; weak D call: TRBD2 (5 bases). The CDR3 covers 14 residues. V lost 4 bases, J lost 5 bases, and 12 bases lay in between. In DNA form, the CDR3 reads TGTGCCAGCAGTTCGAGGGAGAGGAACAATGAGCAGTTCTTC. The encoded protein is CASSSRERNNEQFF.

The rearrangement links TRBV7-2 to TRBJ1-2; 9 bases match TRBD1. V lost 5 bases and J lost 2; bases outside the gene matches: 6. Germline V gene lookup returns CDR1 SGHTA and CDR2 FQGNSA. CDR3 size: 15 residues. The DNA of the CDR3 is TGTGCCAGCAGCCCCATACAGGGGGCGAACTATGGCTACACCTTC. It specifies CASSPIQGANYGYTF.

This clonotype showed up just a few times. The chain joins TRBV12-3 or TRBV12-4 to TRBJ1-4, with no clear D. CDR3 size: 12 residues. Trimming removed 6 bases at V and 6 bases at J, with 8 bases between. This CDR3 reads CASSPIDEKLFF. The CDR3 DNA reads TGTGCCAGCAGCCCTATAGATGAAAAACTGTTTTTT.

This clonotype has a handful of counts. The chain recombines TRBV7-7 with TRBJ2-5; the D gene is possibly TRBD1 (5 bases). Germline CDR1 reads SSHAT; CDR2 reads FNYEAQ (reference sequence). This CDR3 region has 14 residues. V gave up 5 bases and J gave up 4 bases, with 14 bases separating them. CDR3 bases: TGTGCCAGCAGCCCAGCCAGGGATCTAGAGACCCAGTACTTC. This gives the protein CASSPARDLETQYF.

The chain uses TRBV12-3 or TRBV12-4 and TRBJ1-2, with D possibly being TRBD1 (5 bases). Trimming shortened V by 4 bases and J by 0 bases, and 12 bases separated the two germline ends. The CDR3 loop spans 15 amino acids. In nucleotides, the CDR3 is TGTGCCAGCAGTTCCCTTCAGGGTGCTAACTATGGCTACACCTTC. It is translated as CASSSLQGANYGYTF.

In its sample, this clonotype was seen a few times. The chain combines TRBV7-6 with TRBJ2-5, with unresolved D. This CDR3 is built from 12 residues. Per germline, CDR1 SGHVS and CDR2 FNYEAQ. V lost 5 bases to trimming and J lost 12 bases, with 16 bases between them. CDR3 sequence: CASSPPNGFEYF. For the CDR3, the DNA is TGTGCCAGCAGCCCCCCCAACGGCTTCGAGTACTTC.

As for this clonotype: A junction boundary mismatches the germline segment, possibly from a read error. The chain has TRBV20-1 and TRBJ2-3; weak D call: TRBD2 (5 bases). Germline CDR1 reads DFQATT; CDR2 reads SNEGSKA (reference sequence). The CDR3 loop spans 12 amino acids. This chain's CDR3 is CSARGPLDTQYF. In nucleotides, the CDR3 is TGCAGTGCCAGAGGGCCGCTTGATACGCAGTATTTT.

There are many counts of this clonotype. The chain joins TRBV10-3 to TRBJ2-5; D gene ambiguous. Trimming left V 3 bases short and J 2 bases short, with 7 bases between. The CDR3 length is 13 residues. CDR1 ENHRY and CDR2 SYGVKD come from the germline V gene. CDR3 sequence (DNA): TGTGCCATCAGTGAAGGCGGACAAGAGACCCAGTACTTC. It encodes CAISEGGQETQYF.

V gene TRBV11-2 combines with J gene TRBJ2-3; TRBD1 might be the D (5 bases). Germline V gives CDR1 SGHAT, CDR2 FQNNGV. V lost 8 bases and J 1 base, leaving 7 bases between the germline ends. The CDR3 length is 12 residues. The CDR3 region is CASSTGTDTQYF. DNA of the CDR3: TGTGCCAGCTCGACAGGCACAGATACGCAGTATTTT.

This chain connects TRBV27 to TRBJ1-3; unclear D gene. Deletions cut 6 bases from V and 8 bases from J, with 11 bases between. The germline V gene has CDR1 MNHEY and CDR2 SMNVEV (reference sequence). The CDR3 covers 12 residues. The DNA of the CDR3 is TGTGCCAGCAGCAACAGAAAGGACACCATATATTTT. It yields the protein CASSNRKDTIYF.

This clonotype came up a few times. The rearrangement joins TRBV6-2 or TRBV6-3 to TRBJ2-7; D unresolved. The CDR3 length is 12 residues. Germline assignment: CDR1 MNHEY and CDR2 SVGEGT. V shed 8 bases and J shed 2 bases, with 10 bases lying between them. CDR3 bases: TGTGCCAGCGGGTTTACGACCTACGAGCAGTACTTC. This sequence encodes CASGFTTYEQYF.

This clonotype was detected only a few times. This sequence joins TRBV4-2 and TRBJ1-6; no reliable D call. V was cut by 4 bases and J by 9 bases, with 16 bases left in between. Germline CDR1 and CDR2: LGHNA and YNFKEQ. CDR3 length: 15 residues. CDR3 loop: CASSPKFEGFSPLHF. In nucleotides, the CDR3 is TGTGCCAGCAGCCCTAAGTTCGAGGGATTTTCACCCCTCCACTTT.

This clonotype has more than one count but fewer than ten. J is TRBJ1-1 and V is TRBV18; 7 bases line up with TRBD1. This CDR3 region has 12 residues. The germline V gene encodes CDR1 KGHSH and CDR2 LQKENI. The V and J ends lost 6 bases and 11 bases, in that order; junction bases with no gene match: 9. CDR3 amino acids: CASSRVDRDAFF. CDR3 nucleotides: TGTGCCAGCTCTCGGGTTGACAGGGATGCTTTCTTT.

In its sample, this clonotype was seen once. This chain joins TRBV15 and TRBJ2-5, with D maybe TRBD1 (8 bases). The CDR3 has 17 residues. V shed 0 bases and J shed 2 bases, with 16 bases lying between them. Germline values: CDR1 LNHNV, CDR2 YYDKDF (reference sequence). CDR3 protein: CATSRDNRGGLQETQYF. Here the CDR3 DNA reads TGTGCCACCAGCAGAGATAACAGGGGGGGGTTGCAAGAGACCCAGTACTTC.

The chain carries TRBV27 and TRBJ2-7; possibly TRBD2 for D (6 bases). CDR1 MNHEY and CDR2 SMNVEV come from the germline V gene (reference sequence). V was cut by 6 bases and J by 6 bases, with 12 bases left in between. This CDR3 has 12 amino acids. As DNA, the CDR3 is TGTGCCAGCAGATTCCCCGGGGGCGAGCAGTACTTC. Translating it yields CASRFPGGEQYF.